A single TCR beta chain is shown here with its context. This specimen comes from a study of T-cell memory formation after mild COVID-19. Study as a whole: TCR clusters mostly belonged to single donors.

TCRdb passed the 5' RACE reads through MiXCR, listing each CDR3 protein once. The sample contains about 470,000 distinct CDR3 sequences, about 23% of which appear only once. CDR1 and CDR2 from the germline V gene are LNHNV and YYDKDF (reference sequence). The ends lost 0 bases at V and 4 bases at J; junction bases unmatched: 6. The CDR3 consists of 16 residues. The chain has TRBV15 and TRBJ2-7; TRBD1 agrees at 10 bases. Sequenced sample: PBMCs or a T cell subset sorted from them (not recorded which). This TCR was recovered from an adult woman who had mild COVID-19 (a few samples of this study predate the infection). Cell type and time point are not known. The CDR3 nucleotides are TGTGCCACCAGCAGAGAGTCTGGACAGGGGGGTTACGAGCAGTACTTC. Translation: CATSRESGQGGYEQYF.